A selection of T cell receptor beta chains follows, all from one sample in a study of T cells after yellow fever vaccination. Via MiXCR, TCRdb re-called the 5' RACE reads, giving one row per CDR3 protein. Among 300,000 to 400,000 distinct CDR3 sequences listed, about 8.3% were seen once. The material sequenced was PBMCs, taken approximately 40 days after the first yellow fever vaccination. The receptors come from a man aged 18 to 35 who received the YFV17D yellow fever vaccine. CDR3s include the opening cysteine and the closing phenylalanine or tryptophan.

J | V | CDR3
TRBJ2-4 | TRBV4-3 | CASSQDGVEGNIQYF
TRBJ2-3 | TRBV20-1 | CSARDPLAGVPDTQYF
TRBJ2-3 | TRBV7-3 | CASSRGSDTQYF
TRBJ1-5 | TRBV12-3/TRBV12-4 | CASDLGSRQPQHF
TRBJ2-3 | TRBV7-9 | CASSLARGISTDTQYF
TRBJ2-5 | TRBV7-9 | CASSLMISGETQYF
TRBJ2-5 | TRBV5-1 | CASSSLSTSGQETQYF
TRBJ2-3 | TRBV3-1 | CAICRDWASGGATDTQYF
TRBJ1-6 | TRBV27 | CASSLRPGYNSPLHF
TRBJ2-3 | TRBV7-9 | CASSLGQGPITDTQYF
TRBJ2-5 | TRBV20-1 | CSASRLAEFQETQYF
TRBJ2-3 | TRBV20-1 | CSVTDGSFNADTQYF
TRBJ1-2 | TRBV6-2/TRBV6-3 | CASSPLPGRRVDGYTF
TRBJ1-2 | TRBV25-1 | CASREQGGGYTF
TRBJ1-1 | TRBV6-5 | CASSYPDRGPVF
TRBJ2-3 | TRBV27 | CASSNVGHRGLTDTQYF
TRBJ2-4 | TRBV24-1 | CATCRGGGLGENIQYF
TRBJ2-2 | TRBV5-1 | CASSWTAANTGELFF
TRBJ2-1 | TRBV4-2 | CASSQRGGGRYNEQFF
TRBJ2-5 | TRBV5-1 | CASSSLGSQETQYF
TRBJ2-7 | TRBV5-1 | CASREGSSYEQYF
TRBJ2-5 | TRBV7-9 | CASSHTEDRTPGTQYF
TRBJ1-1 | TRBV6-1 | CASSEPWTGRLSFF
TRBJ2-3 | TRBV7-2 | CASSFMKGPDTQYF
TRBJ1-3 | TRBV5-1 | CASSLDPPAYSGNTIYF
TRBJ2-2 | TRBV5-1 | CASSSGSRTGELFF
TRBJ2-5 | TRBV5-6 | CASSLGPIQETQYF
TRBJ1-6 | TRBV5-1 | CASSMAESSYNSPLHF
TRBJ1-1 | TRBV7-2 | CASSLSTLNTEAFF
TRBJ2-1 | TRBV19 | CASSLRDRDNEQFF
TRBJ2-7 | TRBV29-1 | CSGGTPIRCEQYF
TRBJ1-3 | TRBV20-1 | CSASTDGRGPPSGNTIYF
TRBJ2-1 | TRBV6-5 | CASSSWGSSYNEQFF
TRBJ2-3 | TRBV5-1 | CASLGGVSTDTQYF
TRBJ2-1 | TRBV6-1 | CASSRTGASGGYEQFF
TRBJ2-3 | TRBV6-1 | CASGKRGATDTQYF
TRBJ1-5 | TRBV19 | CASSITGGRQPQHF
TRBJ2-5 | TRBV5-1 | CASSLVEAVETQYF
TRBJ2-3 | TRBV2 | CASSRGLPAGTQYF
TRBJ1-3 | TRBV20-1 | CSAARVEAGNTIYF
TRBJ2-5 | TRBV12-3/TRBV12-4 | CASSYSGTPVNQYF